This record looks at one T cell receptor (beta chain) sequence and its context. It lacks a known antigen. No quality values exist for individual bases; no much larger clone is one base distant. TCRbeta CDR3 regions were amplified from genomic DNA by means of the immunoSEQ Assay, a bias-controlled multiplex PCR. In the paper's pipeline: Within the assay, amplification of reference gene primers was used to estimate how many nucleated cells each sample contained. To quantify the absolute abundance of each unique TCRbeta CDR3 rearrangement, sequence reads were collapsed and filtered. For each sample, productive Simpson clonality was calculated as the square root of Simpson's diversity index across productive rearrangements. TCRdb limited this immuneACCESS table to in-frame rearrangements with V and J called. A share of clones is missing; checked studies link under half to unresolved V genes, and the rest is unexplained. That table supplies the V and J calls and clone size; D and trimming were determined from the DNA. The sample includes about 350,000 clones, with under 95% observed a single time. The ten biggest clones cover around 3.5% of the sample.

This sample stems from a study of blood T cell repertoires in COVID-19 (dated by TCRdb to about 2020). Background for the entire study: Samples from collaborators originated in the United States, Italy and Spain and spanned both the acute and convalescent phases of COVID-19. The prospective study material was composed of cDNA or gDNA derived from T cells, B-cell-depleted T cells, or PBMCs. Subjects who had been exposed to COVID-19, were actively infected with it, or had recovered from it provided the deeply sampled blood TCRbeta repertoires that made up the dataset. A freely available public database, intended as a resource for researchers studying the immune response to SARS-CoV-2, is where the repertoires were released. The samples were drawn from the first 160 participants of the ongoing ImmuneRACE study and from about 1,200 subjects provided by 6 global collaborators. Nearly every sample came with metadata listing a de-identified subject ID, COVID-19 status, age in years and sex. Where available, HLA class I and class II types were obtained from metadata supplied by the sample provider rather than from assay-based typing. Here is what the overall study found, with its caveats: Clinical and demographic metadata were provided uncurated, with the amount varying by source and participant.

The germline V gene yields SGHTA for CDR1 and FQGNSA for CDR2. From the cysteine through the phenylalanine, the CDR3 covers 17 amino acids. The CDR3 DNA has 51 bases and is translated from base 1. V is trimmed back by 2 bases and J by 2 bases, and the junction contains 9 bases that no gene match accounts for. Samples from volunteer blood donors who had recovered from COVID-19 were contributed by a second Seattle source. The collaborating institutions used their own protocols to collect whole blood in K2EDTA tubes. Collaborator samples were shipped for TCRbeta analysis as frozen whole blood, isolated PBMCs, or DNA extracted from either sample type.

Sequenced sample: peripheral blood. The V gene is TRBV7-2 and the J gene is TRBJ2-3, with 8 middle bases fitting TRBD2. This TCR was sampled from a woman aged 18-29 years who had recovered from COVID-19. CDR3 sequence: CASSLRPGGPPTDTQYF. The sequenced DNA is TGTGCCAGCAGCTTAAGGCCGGGAGGGCCCCCCACAGATACGCAGTATTTT.